This T cell receptor (beta chain) came from a study of blood T cell repertoires in COVID-19. Study-level background: Donors in the United States, Italy and Spain gave samples during acute or convalescent COVID-19.

The ends lost 1 base at V and 4 bases at J; junction bases unmatched: 4. The CDR3 runs to 17 residues. CDR1 and CDR2 (germline): LNHNV, YYDKDF (reference sequence). Profiled with immunoSEQ multiplex PCR; TCRdb holds only in-frame clones, not every one. This table has about 210,000 clones, over 60% appearing once. This sequence originates from a woman between 70 and 85 years old with acute or convalescent COVID-19. Sample: peripheral blood. The rearrangement joins TRBV15 to TRBJ2-5; 15 nucleotides agree with TRBD2. The CDR3 DNA sequence: TGTGCCACCAGCAGAGGAGGACTAGCGGGGGGGCGAGAGACCCAGTACTTC. This sequence encodes CATSRGGLAGGRETQYF.